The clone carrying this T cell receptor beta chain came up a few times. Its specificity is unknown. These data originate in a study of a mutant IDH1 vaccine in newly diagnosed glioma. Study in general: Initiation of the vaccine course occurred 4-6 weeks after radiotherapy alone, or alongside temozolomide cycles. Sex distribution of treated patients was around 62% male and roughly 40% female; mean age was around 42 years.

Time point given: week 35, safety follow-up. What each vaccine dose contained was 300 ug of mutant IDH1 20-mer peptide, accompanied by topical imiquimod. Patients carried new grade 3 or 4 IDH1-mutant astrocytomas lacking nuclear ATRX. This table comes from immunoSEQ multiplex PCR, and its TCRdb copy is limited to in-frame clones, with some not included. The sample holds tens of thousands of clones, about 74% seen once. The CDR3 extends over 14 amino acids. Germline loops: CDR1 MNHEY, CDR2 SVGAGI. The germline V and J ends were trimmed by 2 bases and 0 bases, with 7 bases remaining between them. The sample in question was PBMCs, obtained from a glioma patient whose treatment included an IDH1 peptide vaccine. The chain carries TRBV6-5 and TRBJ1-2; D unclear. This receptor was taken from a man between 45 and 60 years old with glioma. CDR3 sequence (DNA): TGTGCCAGCAGTTACCGACAAACTAACTATGGCTACACCTTC. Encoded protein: CASSYRQTNYGYTF.